This TCR beta chain was profiled in a study of cytomegalovirus exposure and HLA in healthy donors. Study-wide points: Earlier analysis yielded a pattern in which most TCR beta V segments were productive about 90% or about 30% of the time.

Researchers ran the PCR with 60 Vbeta and 13 Jbeta primers. Profiling relied on immunoSEQ multiplex PCR, and the TCRdb table lists in-frame clones only, not all of them. The sample shows 120,000 to 150,000 clones, 70% to 80% of them seen only once. The germline V gene encodes CDR1 MNHEY and CDR2 SMNVEV (reference sequence). The CDR3 loop spans 15 amino acids. V was clipped by 6 bases and J by 14 bases; unmatched bases: 10. In regard to this clone: Its antigen is unidentified.

The chain links TRBV27 to TRBJ2-1, with TRBD2 matching 16 bases. The sequencing input was PBMCs. The source of this sequence is a female donor in good health and CMV-seronegative. CDR3 nucleotides: TGTGCCAGCAGGAATACGGGACTAGCGGGGGGGCTAGAGTTCTTC. Translated, it gives CASRNTGLAGGLEFF.